This T cell receptor beta chain is from a study of monozygotic twins with inflammatory bowel disease. General observations from the study: Against healthy co-twins, IBD patients had lower TCRbeta diversity (measured by inverse Simpson). Twin concordance left repertoire similarity unchanged, with limited power a possible explanation for this lack of difference.

Using eight separate reactions per sample, the authors generated cDNA. A 6-nucleotide sample barcode was carried by the UMIs, which template switching added. TCRdb re-called the 5' RACE reads; one entry per CDR3 protein, DNA not given. The sample totals 300,000 to 450,000 distinct CDR3 sequences. Concerning this clonotype: The antigen remains unidentified.

Germline V gene lookup returns CDR1 SEHNR and CDR2 FQNEAQ (reference sequence). CDR3 length: 17 amino acids. Sequences were obtained from blood. This sequence was found in a human donor with ulcerative colitis or Crohn's disease, or a healthy co-twin of an affected twin (not recorded which). This chain connects TRBV7-9 to TRBJ2-7; TCRdb selects TRBD2, and the lack of DNA leaves this call unchecked. CDR3 protein: CASSLGSGQGPSYEQYF.